This T cell receptor beta chain was obtained from a study of tumor-infiltrating lymphocytes in primary liver carcinoma. Germline loops: CDR1 MDHEN, CDR2 SYDVKM. The CDR3 is made up of 13 amino acids. V gave up 7 bases and J gave up 0 bases, with 8 bases separating them. Unsorted bulk tissue of about 18-32 mg yielded co-extracted RNA and DNA. Each tumor was sampled at four poles and its centre. Regarding this clonotype: Its specificity is not known. With a much larger clone just one base away, this may be a read error.

Regarding the study as a whole: Only about 7-25% of top clones occurred in every one of the five tumor regions. The difference in top-250-clone fraction between tumors and blood was significant, favoring tumors (p = 0.039).

A primer in the constant region served to generate TCR beta cDNA from approximately 460 ng of total RNA. Amplification in three nested multiplex PCR rounds with slightly modified ARM-PCR gave rise to TCR beta libraries. PCR rounds one and two used TRBV1-TRBV30 forward primers with a C-beta reverse primer for around 11 cycles each. TCRdb re-called the multiplex PCR reads with MiXCR, one entry per CDR3 protein. The repertoire holds under 110,000 distinct CDR3 sequences, with about 70% as singletons. V is TRBV28 and J is TRBJ2-3; D is ambiguous. The clonotype originates from a woman in her fifties or sixties with primary liver carcinoma and hepatitis B virus infection. What was sequenced was liver tumor tissue from sampling region 2. Noted subset: tumor region T2, inferior pole. Here the CDR3 reads CASNSPSTDTQYF. As DNA, the CDR3 is TGTGCCAGCAATTCCCCCAGCACAGATACGCAGTATTTT.